What follows are 8 T cell receptor beta chains derived from one specimen sequenced in a study of T-cell reconstitution after alpha-beta-depleted transplantation in children. The authors prepared the TCRbeta library with unique molecular identifiers. TCRdb reanalysed the PCR reads using MiXCR and keeps one entry per CDR3 protein. The sample has some 180,000 distinct CDR3 sequences, 6.6% seen once. Sequenced here: PBMCs, sampled before TCRalphabeta/CD19-depleted stem cell transplant. These receptors originate from a boy aged 2 to 10 with acute lymphoblastic leukemia, due to receive a stem cell transplant.

Points on this clonotype: Lacking the conserved final phenylalanine or tryptophan, this CDR3 likely reflects a read error. The chain recombines TRBV11-2 with TRBJ1-1; D is ambiguous. Trimming pared 5 bases from V and 2 bases from J, leaving 3 bases between. Germline V gene sequence: CDR1 SGHAT, CDR2 FQNNGV. The CDR3 spans 11 residues. CDR3 nucleotide sequence: TGTGCCAGCAGCCTAAACACTGAAGCTTTCTCT. It specifies CASSLNTEAFS.

In this sample, this clonotype turned up many times. The V and J genes are TRBV5-1 and TRBJ1-3; a possible D gene is TRBD1 (5 bases). The CDR3 spans 17 residues. V lost 4 bases and J lost 0, with 17 bases in between. The germline CDR1 and CDR2 sequences are SGHRS and YFSETQ. The DNA of the CDR3 is TGCGCCAGCAGCCCGGATCTTATAGGGACCTCTGGAAACACCATATATTTT. It translates to CASSPDLIGTSGNTIYF.

This clonotype was detected ten times or more. The J gene is TRBJ1-1, the V gene TRBV20-1, with D uncertain. Trimming took 3 bases from V and 2 from J, leaving 4 bases between them. CDR1 and CDR2 from the germline V gene are DFQATT and SNEGSKA (reference sequence). This CDR3 is built from 11 residues. CDR3 in DNA: TGCAGTGCTAGTAGTAACACTGAAGCTTTCTTT. Translating it yields CSASSNTEAFF.

The sample holds many counts of this clonotype. The genes are TRBV28 and TRBJ2-1; possible D gene TRBD2, 7 bases. The ends were cut back, 8 bases at V and 9 bases at J, with 11 bases in the middle. Germline CDR1 is MDHEN and CDR2 is SYDVKM. This CDR3 comprises 11 residues. The CDR3 region has the DNA TGTGCCAGCGGGAGGGGGGGTGAGCAGTTCTTC. As protein: CASGRGGEQFF.

In this sample, this clonotype turned up many times. The rearrangement links TRBV6-2 or TRBV6-3 to TRBJ2-6; D gene ambiguous. The CDR3 sequence is 15 residues long. The germline V and J ends were trimmed by 2 bases and 2 bases, with 7 bases remaining between them. Germline V gene sequence: CDR1 MNHEY, CDR2 SVGEGT. DNA of the CDR3: TGTGCCAGCAGTTACGAGGATACTGGGGCCAACGTCCTGACTTTC. Its translation: CASSYEDTGANVLTF.

This clonotype was seen ten or more times. The V gene is TRBV2, the J gene TRBJ2-5; D gene ambiguous. V was cut by 7 bases and J by 4 bases, with 7 bases left in between. CDR3 length equals 11 residues. Germline V gene lookup returns CDR1 SNHLY and CDR2 FYNNEI. The CDR3 sequence: CASNYGETQYF. The CDR3 region has the DNA TGTGCCAGCAATTATGGAGAGACCCAGTACTTC.

In this sample, this clonotype turned up many times. The rearrangement joins TRBV5-1 to TRBJ2-7, with a possible D match to TRBD1 (5 bases). The ends were cut back, 4 bases at V and 2 bases at J, with 16 bases in the middle. Germline V CDR1 and CDR2: SGHRS, YFSETQ. CDR3 length: 15 amino acids. The CDR3 sequence is CASSRQPTNTYEQYF. The CDR3 nucleotides read TGCGCCAGCAGCCGACAGCCAACTAATACCTACGAGCAGTACTTC.

This clonotype was seen many times. The CDR3 sequence: CATGQPSTDTQYF. The CDR3 nucleotides read TGTGCCACCGGACAGCCTAGCACAGATACGCAGTATTTT. The chain is built from TRBV10-3 and TRBJ2-3, with D possibly TRBD1 on 6 matching bases. Germline assignment: CDR1 ENHRY and CDR2 SYGVKD. The CDR3 is 13 residues long. Trimming pared 10 bases from V and 0 bases from J, leaving 11 bases between.